The T cell receptor beta chain under discussion was sequenced for a study of cytotoxic CD8 clonotypes in ibrutinib-treated CLL. As for the study in general: Overall, roughly 25 responses were partial and 2 complete; following median approximately 65 months, approximately 15 patients stayed remitted and about twelve progressed. Study results and limitations: Public clonotypes were seen rarely and were contracted or stable on treatment. At progression, clonality fell back toward baseline after rising at ibrutinib response.

The assay was immunoSEQ multiplex PCR, and TCRdb's table has in-frame clones only and misses some. The sample records fewer than 90,000 clones, around 84% being singletons. There are 13 residues in the CDR3. Per the germline V gene, CDR1 is GTSNPN and CDR2 is SVGIG (reference sequence). V dropped 1 base and J dropped 4 bases, with 10 bases sitting between them. Remarks on this clone: Its specificity is not known.

The clonotype comes from a human donor with chronic lymphocytic leukemia. This material consisted of PBMCs, taken before ibrutinib treatment. The chain uses TRBV30 and TRBJ1-1; D is undetermined. CDR3 DNA sequence: TGTGCCTGGAGTGGACCGGAGGGCACTGAAGCTTTCTTT. Translated, it gives CAWSGPEGTEAFF.